A single T cell receptor beta chain is shown here with its context. The sample belongs to a study of T-cell reconstitution after alpha-beta-depleted transplantation in children. The V and J ends lost 3 bases and 0 bases respectively, with 13 bases between them. CDR1 and CDR2 from the germline V gene are SGHTA and FQGNSA. CDR3 size: 16 residues. During its preparation, the TCRbeta library received unique molecular identifiers. TCRdb called the PCR reads again in MiXCR, with one record for every CDR3 protein. The sample lists more than 550,000 distinct CDR3 sequences, under 12% occurring once. Material: PBMCs from the stem cell graft donor, obtained from the stem cell graft. The TCR comes from a human donor who donated a stem cell graft to a child with acute myeloid leukemia. The rearrangement uses TRBV7-2 and TRBJ2-3, with TRBD2 as a possible D gene (6 bases). The CDR3 DNA is TGTGCCAGCAGCTTCCTAGCTGGGACTAGCACAGATACGCAGTATTTT. Encoded protein: CASSFLAGTSTDTQYF.